The 12 T cell receptor beta chains below come from one sample, sequenced in a study of CD8+ T cells in alopecia areata. Once RNA had been extracted, it was reverse transcribed into cDNA to act as the sequencing template. The method was immunoSEQ multiplex PCR; TCRdb's version includes in-frame clones alone and lacks a portion of them. The data contain 100,000 to 150,000 clones, roughly 50% of them seen just once; the ten biggest clones take up under 12%. Material: NKG2D-low CD8+ T cells sorted from blood. These receptors were obtained from a human donor with alopecia areata.

This clone has only a few counts. The chain combines TRBV29-1 with TRBJ2-6; 11 bases are shared with TRBD2. The CDR3 runs to 18 residues. V shed 0 bases and J 2 bases; nucleotides not matched to a gene: 6. Germline values: CDR1 SQVTM, CDR2 ANQGSEA. CDR3: CSVEEAIAGGPGANVLTF. The CDR3 DNA reads as TGCAGCGTTGAAGAAGCAATAGCGGGGGGGCCTGGGGCCAACGTCCTGACTTTC.

This chain links TRBV15 with TRBJ1-2; D possibly corresponds to TRBD1 (5 bases). The CDR3 has 14 residues. V lost 4 bases and J 4 bases, leaving 13 bases between the germline ends. Germline CDR1 and CDR2: LNHNV and YYDKDF (reference sequence). CDR3 sequence: CATSKGTEFYGYTF. The CDR3 DNA follows: TGTGCCACCAGCAAAGGGACCGAATTCTATGGCTACACCTTC.

In this sample, this clone turned up a few times. The chain is built from TRBV5-6 and TRBJ1-5; D unclear. V lost 0 bases and J lost 7, with 5 bases in between. This CDR3 has 12 residues. CDR1 and CDR2 from the germline V gene are SGHDT and YYEEEE. CDR3 loop: CASSLGRQPQHF. The CDR3 DNA follows: TGTGCCAGCAGCTTGGGTCGGCAGCCCCAGCATTTT.

The CDR3 sequence is CASNPEGGGSSYEQYF. The DNA for the CDR3 is TGCGCCAGCAACCCGGAGGGCGGCGGGAGCTCCTACGAGCAGTACTTC. The J gene is TRBJ2-7, the V gene TRBV5-1, with TRBD2 matching 7 bases. Germline V gives CDR1 SGHRS, CDR2 YFSETQ. The CDR3 consists of 16 residues. With 6 bases clipped from V and 0 bases from J, the junction kept 12 bases outside the gene matches.

V usage is TRBV29-1 and J usage is TRBJ2-1; 8 bases map to TRBD2. Per germline, CDR1 SQVTM and CDR2 ANQGSEA. The CDR3 covers 16 residues. The V segment lost 0 bases and the J segment 5 bases; nucleotides outside the gene matches: 9. The CDR3 DNA is TGCAGCGTTGAAGATCTGTACGGGGGGGCCGACAATGAGCAGTTCTTC. Translation: CSVEDLYGGADNEQFF.

This clone has more than one count but fewer than ten. This chain uses TRBV27 with TRBJ1-1, with 7 bases lining up with TRBD1. CDR3 size: 11 residues. The V segment lost 5 bases and the J segment 10 bases; nucleotides outside the gene matches: 4. Germline CDR1 is MNHEY and CDR2 is SMNVEV (reference sequence). The CDR3 loop reads CASSTTGRAFF. The CDR3, as DNA: TGTGCCAGCAGTACGACAGGGCGAGCTTTCTTT.

The V and J genes are TRBV30 and TRBJ2-1; no firm D call. This CDR3 comprises 10 residues. Germline loops: CDR1 GTSNPN, CDR2 SVGIG (reference sequence). Trimming cost V 6 bases and J 15 bases, with 15 bases left between them. The CDR3 loop is CACAHGVRFF. The CDR3 region has the DNA TGTGCCTGTGCCCATGGGGTACGGTTCTTC.

This clone has just one count. J is TRBJ1-5 and V is TRBV6-5; no definite D call. The germline V gene encodes CDR1 MNHEY and CDR2 SVGAGI. Trimming pared 5 bases from V and 3 bases from J, leaving 8 bases between. This CDR3 comprises 13 residues. This CDR3 reads CASSRTFNQPQHF. The CDR3 DNA is TGTGCCAGCAGTCGGACCTTCAATCAGCCCCAGCATTTT.

The rearrangement links TRBV27 to TRBJ1-5, with 8 positions matching TRBD1. Per germline, CDR1 MNHEY and CDR2 SMNVEV (reference sequence). CDR3 size: 13 residues. V was pared by 3 bases and J by 7 bases, with 2 bases of the junction left unmatched. Here the CDR3 reads CASSFRGQQPQHF. The DNA of the CDR3 is TGTGCCAGCAGTTTCAGGGGGCAACAGCCCCAGCATTTT.

The chain employs TRBV29-1 and TRBJ2-1; D possibly corresponds to TRBD1 (6 bases). This CDR3 has 15 residues. V lost 2 bases and J lost 4, with 15 bases in between. Germline assignment: CDR1 SQVTM and CDR2 ANQGSEA. Written as DNA, the CDR3 is TGCAGCGTTGAACTCCGGACAGCCGCTTACAATGAGCAGTTCTTC. This translates into CSVELRTAAYNEQFF.

This clone has at least ten counts. The chain couples TRBV13 to TRBJ2-5; no definite D call. This CDR3 comprises 14 residues. Germline CDR1 PRHDT, CDR2 FYEKMQ (reference sequence). V was shortened by 0 bases and J by 4 bases, with 9 bases between the two germline ends. The CDR3 loop is CASSLGRSGETQYF. Written as DNA, the CDR3 is TGTGCCAGCAGCTTAGGGAGGTCGGGAGAGACCCAGTACTTC.

This clone was seen only a few times. V and J are TRBV29-1 and TRBJ2-7; D might be TRBD2 (5 bases). CDR1 and CDR2 from the germline V gene are SQVTM and ANQGSEA. The CDR3 contains 14 residues. V lost 6 bases to trimming and J lost 3 bases, with 18 bases between them. CDR3 region: CSVAGLKSLYEQYF. The CDR3 DNA reads as TGCAGCGTCGCGGGCCTCAAAAGCCTCTACGAGCAGTACTTC.